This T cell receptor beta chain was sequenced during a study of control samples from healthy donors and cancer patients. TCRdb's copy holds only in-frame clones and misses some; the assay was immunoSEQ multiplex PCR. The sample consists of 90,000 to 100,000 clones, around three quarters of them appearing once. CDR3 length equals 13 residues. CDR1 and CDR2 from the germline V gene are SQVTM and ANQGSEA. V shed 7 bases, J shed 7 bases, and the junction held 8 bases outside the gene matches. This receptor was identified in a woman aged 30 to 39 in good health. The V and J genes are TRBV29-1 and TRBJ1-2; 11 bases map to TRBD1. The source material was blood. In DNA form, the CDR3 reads TGCAGCGCCCTGGACAGGGGGCGAGGTGGCTACACCTTC. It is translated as CSALDRGRGGYTF. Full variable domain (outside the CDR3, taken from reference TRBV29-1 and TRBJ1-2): SAVISQKPSRDICQRGTSLTIQCQVDSQVTMMFWYRQQPGQSLTLIATANQGSEATYESGFVIDKFPISRPNLTFSTLTVSNMSPEDSSIYLCSALDRGRGGYTFGSGTRLTVV.